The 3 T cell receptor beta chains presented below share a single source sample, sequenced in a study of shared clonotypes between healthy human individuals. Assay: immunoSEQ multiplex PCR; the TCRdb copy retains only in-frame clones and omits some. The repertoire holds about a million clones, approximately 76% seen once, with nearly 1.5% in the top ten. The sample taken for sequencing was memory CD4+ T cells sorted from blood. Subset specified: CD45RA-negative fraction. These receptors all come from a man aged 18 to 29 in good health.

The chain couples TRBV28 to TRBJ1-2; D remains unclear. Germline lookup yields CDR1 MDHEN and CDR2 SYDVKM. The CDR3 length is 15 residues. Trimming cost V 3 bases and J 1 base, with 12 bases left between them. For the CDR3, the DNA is TGTGCCAGCAGTTTGAGCAGGTCTTTTAACTATGGCTACACCTTC. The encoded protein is CASSLSRSFNYGYTF.

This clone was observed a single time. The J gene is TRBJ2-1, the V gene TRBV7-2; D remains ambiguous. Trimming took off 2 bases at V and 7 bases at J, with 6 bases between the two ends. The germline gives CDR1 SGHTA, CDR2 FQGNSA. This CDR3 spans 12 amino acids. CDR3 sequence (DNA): TGTGCCAGCAGCTTACAGAGGAATGAGCAGTTCTTC. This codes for CASSLQRNEQFF.

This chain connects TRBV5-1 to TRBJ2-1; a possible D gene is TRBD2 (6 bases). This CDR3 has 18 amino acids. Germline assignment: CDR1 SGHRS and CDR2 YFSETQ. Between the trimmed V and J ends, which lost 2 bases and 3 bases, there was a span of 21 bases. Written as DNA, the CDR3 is TGCGCCAGCAGCTTAGTGGCGTGGGCGGGGAAGAACTACAATGAGCAGTTCTTC. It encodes CASSLVAWAGKNYNEQFF. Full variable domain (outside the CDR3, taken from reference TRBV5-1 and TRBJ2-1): KAGVTQTPRYLIKTRGQQVTLSCSPISGHRSVSWYQQTPGQGLQFLFEYFSETQRNKGNFPGRFSGRQFSNSRSEMNVSTLELGDSALYLCASSLVAWAGKNYNEQFFGPGTRLTVL.